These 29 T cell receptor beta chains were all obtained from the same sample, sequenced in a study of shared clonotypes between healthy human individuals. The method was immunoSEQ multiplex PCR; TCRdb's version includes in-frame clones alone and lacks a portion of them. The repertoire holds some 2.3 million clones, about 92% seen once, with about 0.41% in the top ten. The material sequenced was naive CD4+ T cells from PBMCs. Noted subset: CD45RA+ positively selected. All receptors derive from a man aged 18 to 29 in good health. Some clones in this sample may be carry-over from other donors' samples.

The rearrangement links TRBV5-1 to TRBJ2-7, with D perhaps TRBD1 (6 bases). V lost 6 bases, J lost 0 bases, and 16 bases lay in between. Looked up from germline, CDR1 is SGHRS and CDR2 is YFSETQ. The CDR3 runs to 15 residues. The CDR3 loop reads CASTISTGSSYEQYF. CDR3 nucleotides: TGCGCCAGCACCATCTCGACAGGCAGCTCCTACGAGCAGTACTTC.

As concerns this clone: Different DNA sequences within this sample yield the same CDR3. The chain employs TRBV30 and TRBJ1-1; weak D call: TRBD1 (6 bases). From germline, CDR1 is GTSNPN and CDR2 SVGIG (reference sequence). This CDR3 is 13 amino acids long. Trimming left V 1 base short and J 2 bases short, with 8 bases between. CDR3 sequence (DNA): TGTGCCTGGAGTGGACAGGCCAACACTGAAGCTTTCTTT. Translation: CAWSGQANTEAFF.

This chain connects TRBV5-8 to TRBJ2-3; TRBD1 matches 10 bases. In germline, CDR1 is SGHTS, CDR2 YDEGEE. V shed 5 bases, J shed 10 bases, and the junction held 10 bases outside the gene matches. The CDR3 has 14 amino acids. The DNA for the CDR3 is TGTGCCAGCAGGCCGACAGGGGGCGCCGTGTCGCAGTATTTT. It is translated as CASRPTGGAVSQYF.

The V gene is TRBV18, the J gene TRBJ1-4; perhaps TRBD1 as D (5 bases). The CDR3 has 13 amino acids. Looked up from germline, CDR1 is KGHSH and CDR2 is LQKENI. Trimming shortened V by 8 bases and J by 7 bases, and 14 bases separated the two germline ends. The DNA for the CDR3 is TGTGCCAGCAACGGGGGGGTCGGTGAAAAACTGTTTTTT. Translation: CASNGGVGEKLFF.

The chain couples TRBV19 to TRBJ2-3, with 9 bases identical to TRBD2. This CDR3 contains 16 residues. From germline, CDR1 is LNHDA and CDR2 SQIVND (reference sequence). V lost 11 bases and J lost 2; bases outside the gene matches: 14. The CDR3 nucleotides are TGTGCCGCGGGGGGGATTTCGGCGGGCCTCACAGATACGCAGTATTTT. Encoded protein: CAAGGISAGLTDTQYF. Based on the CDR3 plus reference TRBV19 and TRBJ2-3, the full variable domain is DGGITQSPKYLFRKEGQNVTLSCEQNLNHDAMYWYRQDPGQGLRLIYYSQIVNDFQKGDIAEGYSVSREKKESFPLTVTSAQKNPTAFYLCAAGGISAGLTDTQYFGPGTRLTVL.

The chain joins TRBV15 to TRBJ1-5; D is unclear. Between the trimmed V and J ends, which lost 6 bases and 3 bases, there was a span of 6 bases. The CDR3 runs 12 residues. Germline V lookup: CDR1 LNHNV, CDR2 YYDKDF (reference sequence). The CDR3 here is CATSHPNQPQHF. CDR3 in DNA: TGTGCCACCAGTCACCCCAATCAGCCCCAGCATTTT.

The chain's CDR3 is CASSQPFNQPQHF. In nucleotides, the CDR3 is TGCGCCAGCAGCCAACCCTTTAATCAGCCCCAGCATTTT. The V gene is TRBV4-1, the J gene TRBJ1-5; the D is unclear. The germline V gene has CDR1 MGHRA and CDR2 YSYEKL. The CDR3 loop spans 13 amino acids. Deletions cut 2 bases from V and 4 bases from J, with 6 bases between.

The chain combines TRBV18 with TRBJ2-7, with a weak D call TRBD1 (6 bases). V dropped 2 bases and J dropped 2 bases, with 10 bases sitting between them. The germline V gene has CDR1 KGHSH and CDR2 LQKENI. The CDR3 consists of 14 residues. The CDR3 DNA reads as TGTGCCAGCTCACCATCGACAGGAGCCTACGAGCAGTACTTC. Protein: CASSPSTGAYEQYF.

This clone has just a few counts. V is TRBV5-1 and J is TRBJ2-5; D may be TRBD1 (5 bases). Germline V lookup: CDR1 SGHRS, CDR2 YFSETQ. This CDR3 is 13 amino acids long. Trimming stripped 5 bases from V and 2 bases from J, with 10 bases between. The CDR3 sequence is CASSQGPQETQYF. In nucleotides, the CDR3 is TGCGCCAGCAGTCAGGGTCCTCAAGAGACCCAGTACTTC. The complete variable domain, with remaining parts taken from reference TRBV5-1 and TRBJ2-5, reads KAGVTQTPRYLIKTRGQQVTLSCSPISGHRSVSWYQQTPGQGLQFLFEYFSETQRNKGNFPGRFSGRQFSNSRSEMNVSTLELGDSALYLCASSQGPQETQYFGPGTRLLVL.

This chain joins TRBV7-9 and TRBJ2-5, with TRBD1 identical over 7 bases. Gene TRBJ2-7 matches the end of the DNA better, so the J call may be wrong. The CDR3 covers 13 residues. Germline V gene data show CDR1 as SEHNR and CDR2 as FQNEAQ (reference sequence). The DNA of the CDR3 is TGTGCCAGCAGCAGCACAGGGGAGCACGAGCAGTACTTC. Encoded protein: CASSSTGEHEQYF.

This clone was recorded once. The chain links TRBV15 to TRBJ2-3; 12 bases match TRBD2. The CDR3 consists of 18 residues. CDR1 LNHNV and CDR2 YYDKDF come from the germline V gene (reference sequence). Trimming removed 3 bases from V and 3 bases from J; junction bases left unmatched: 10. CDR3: CATSRYLASGRATDTQYF. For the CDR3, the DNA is TGTGCCACCAGCAGGTATCTGGCTAGCGGGAGGGCAACAGATACGCAGTATTTT.

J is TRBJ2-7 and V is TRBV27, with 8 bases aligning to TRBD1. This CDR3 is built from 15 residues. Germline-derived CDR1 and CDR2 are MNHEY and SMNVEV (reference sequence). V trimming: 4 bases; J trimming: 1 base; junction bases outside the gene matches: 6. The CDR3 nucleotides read TGTGCCAGCAGTTCTCCAGGGGGCAGTTCCTACGAGCAGTACTTC. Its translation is CASSSPGGSSYEQYF.

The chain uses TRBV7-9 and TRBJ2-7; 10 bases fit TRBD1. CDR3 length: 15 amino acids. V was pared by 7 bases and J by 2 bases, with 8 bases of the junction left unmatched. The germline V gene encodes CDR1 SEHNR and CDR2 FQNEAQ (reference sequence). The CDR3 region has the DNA TGTGCCAGCAACACAGGGGGGACAGGGGCCTACGAGCAGTACTTC. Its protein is CASNTGGTGAYEQYF.

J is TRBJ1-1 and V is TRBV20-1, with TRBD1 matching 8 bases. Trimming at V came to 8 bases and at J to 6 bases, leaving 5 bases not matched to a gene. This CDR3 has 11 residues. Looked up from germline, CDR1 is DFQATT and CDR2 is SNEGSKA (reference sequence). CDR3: CSTDRAAEAFF. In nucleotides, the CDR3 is TGCAGTACGGACAGGGCCGCTGAAGCTTTCTTT.

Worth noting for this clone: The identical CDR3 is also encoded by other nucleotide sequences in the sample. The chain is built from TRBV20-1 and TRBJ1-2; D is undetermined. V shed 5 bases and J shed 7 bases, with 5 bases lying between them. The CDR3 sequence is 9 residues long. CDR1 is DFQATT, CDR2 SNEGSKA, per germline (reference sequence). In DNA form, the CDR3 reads TGCAGTGCTGGTCCTGGCTACACCTTC. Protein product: CSAGPGYTF.

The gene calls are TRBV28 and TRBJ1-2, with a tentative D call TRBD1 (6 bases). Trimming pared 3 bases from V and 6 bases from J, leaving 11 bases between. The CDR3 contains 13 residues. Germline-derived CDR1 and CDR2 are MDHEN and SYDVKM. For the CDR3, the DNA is TGTGCCAGCAGTTTTTTAGGGGGTGATGGCTACACCTTC. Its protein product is CASSFLGGDGYTF.

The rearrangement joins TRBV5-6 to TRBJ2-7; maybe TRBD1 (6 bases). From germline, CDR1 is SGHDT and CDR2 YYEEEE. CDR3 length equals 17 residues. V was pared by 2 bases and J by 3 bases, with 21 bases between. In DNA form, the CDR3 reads TGTGCCAGCAGCTTTCGGGGCACAGGGAATAGGTACTACGAGCAGTACTTC. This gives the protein CASSFRGTGNRYYEQYF. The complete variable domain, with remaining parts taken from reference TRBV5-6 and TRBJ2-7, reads DAGVTQSPTHLIKTRGQQVTLRCSPKSGHDTVSWYQQALGQGPQFIFQYYEEEERQRGNFPDRFSGHQFPNYSSELNVNALLLGDSALYLCASSFRGTGNRYYEQYFGPGTRLTVT.

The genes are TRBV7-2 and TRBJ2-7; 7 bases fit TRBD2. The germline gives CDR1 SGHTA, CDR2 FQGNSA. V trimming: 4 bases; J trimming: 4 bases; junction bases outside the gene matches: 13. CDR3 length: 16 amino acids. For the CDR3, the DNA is TGTGCCAGCAGCTCGCACGGGGCTAGCGGAAATTACGAGCAGTACTTC. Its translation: CASSSHGASGNYEQYF.

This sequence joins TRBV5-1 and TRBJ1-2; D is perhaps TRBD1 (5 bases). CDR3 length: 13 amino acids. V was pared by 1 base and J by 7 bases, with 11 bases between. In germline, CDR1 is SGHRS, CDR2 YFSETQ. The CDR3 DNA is TGCGCCAGCAGCTTGCATTGGGACGGTGGCTACACCTTC. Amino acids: CASSLHWDGGYTF.

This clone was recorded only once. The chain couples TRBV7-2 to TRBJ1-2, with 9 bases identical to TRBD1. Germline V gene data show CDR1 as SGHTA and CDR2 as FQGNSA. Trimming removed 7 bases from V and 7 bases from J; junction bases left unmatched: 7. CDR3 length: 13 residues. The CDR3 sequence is CASTRGQGGGYTF. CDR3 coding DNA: TGTGCCAGCACCAGGGGACAGGGAGGTGGCTACACCTTC.

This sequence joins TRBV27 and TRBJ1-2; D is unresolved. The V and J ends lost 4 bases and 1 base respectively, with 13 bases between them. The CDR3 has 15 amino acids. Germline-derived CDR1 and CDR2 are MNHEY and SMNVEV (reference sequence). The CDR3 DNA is TGTGCCAGCAGTTCCCCCTCGCGCGGTAACTATGGCTACACCTTC. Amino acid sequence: CASSSPSRGNYGYTF.

The CDR3 region is CASSLVNQPQHF. DNA of the CDR3: TGTGCCAGCAGTTTAGTCAATCAGCCCCAGCATTTT. V is TRBV27 and J is TRBJ1-5; D is unclear. The V and J ends lost 2 bases and 3 bases respectively, with 2 bases between them. Germline lookup yields CDR1 MNHEY and CDR2 SMNVEV (reference sequence). This CDR3 is 12 amino acids long.

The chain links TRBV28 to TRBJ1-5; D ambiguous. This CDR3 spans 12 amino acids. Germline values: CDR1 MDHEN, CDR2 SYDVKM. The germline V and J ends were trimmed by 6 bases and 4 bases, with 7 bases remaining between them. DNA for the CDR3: TGTGCCAGCAGCGTGCGAAATCAGCCCCAGCATTTT. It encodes CASSVRNQPQHF.

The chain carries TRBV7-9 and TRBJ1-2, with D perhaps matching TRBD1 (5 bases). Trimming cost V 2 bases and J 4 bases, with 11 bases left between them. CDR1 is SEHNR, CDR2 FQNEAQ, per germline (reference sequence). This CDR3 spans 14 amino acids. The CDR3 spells CASSLPGEGYGYTF. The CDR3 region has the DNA TGTGCCAGCAGCTTACCGGGGGAAGGCTATGGCTACACCTTC.

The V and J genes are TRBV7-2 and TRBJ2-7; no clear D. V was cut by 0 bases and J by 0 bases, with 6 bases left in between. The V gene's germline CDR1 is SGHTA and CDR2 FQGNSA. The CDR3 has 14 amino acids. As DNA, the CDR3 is TGTGCCAGCAGCTTAGCGGTACACTCCTACGAGCAGTACTTC. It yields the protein CASSLAVHSYEQYF.

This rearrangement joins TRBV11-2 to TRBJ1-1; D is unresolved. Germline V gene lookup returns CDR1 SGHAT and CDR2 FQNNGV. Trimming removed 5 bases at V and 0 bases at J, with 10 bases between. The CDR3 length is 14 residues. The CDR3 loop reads CASSTRPLNTEAFF. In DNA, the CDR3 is TGTGCCAGCAGCACCCGGCCCTTGAACACTGAAGCTTTCTTT.

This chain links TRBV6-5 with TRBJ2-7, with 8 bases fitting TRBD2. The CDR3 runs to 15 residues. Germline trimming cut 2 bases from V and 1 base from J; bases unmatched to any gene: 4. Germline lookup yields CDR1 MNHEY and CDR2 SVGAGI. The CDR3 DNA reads TGTGCCAGCAGTTACGTCCGGGGGGGGTCCTACGAGCAGTACTTC. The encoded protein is CASSYVRGGSYEQYF.

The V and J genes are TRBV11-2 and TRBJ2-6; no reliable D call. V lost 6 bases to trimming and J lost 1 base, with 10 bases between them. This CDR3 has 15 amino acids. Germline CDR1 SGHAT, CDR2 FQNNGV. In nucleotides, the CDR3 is TGTGCCAGCAGGGCGTACCGTTCTGGGGCCAACGTCCTGACTTTC. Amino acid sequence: CASRAYRSGANVLTF.

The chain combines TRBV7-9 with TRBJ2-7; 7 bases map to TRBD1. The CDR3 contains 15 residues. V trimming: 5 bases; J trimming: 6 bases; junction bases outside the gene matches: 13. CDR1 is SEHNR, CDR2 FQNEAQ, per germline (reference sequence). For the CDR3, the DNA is TGTGCCAGCAGCCCCCTGACAGGGTACGGGTCCGAGCAGTACTTC. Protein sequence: CASSPLTGYGSEQYF.